This entry lists 32 T cell receptor beta chains sequenced from one sample in a study of control samples from healthy donors and cancer patients. Clones were read by immunoSEQ multiplex PCR, and TCRdb kept only the in-frame ones, dropping some. This sample carries about 80,000 clones, roughly 82% of them seen once, and the ten largest clones take roughly 11%. Material for sequencing was PBMCs. These receptors all stem from a man between 60 and 70 years old with head and neck cancer.

This rearrangement joins TRBV27 to TRBJ2-7; D is perhaps TRBD2 (6 bases). CDR1 is MNHEY and CDR2 is SMNVEV in the germline V gene (reference sequence). This CDR3 is 18 amino acids long. Trimming pared 2 bases from V and 3 bases from J, leaving 23 bases between. In nucleotides, the CDR3 is TGTGCCAGCAGTTTAAAGGACTATGGGGCTGGTAGGAACTACGAGCAGTACTTC. This encodes CASSLKDYGAGRNYEQYF.

The V call is TRBV5-1, the J call TRBJ2-4; 8 bases line up with TRBD2. J was trimmed by 1 base and V by 2 bases; bases with no gene match: 2. CDR1 and CDR2 from the germline V gene are SGHRS and YFSETQ. CDR3 size: 15 residues. CDR3 in amino acids: CASSFLAGAKNIQYF. CDR3 sequence (DNA): TGCGCCAGCAGCTTTTTAGCGGGGGCCAAAAACATTCAGTACTTC.

This chain's CDR3 is CASSQASGERSYNEQFF. The CDR3 DNA sequence: TGTGCCAGCAGCCAAGCGTCGGGAGAAAGATCCTACAATGAGCAGTTCTTC. The gene calls are TRBV14 and TRBJ2-1; TRBD2 is a possible D gene (6 bases). The CDR3 totals 17 residues. Trimming took 1 base from V and 1 from J, leaving 14 bases between them. CDR1 is SGHDN, CDR2 FVKESK, per germline.

Here the CDR3 DNA reads TGTGCCAGCAGCGGCCACTCGGGGACCGTTGACACAGATACGCAGTATTTT. Translated: CASSGHSGTVDTDTQYF. The chain links TRBV9 to TRBJ2-3; D is tentatively TRBD1 or TRBD2 (5 bases each). The CDR3 extends over 17 amino acids. V was shortened by 3 bases and J by 2 bases, with 19 bases between the two germline ends. Germline CDR1 reads SGDLS; CDR2 reads YYNGEE.

This chain joins TRBV3-1 (or the pseudogene TRBV3-2) and TRBJ2-2; weak D call: TRBD2 (6 bases). Germline-derived CDR1 and CDR2 are LGHDT and YNNKEL (reference sequence). Trimming cost V 2 bases and J 4 bases, with 14 bases left between them. The length of the CDR3 is 16 residues. The CDR3 DNA reads as TGTGCCAGCAGCCAAAGTCGGGGGTATATCACCGGGGAGCTGTTTTTT. The encoded protein is CASSQSRGYITGELFF.

The chain couples TRBV5-4 to TRBJ2-5, with 7 positions matching TRBD1. J gave up 2 bases and V 2 bases, and 12 bases lay outside the gene matches. CDR1 is SGHNT, CDR2 YYREEE, per germline (reference sequence). The CDR3 is 17 amino acids. The CDR3 coding sequence is TGTGCCAGCAGCTTCGGGATTGGCAGGGGGAGACAAGAGACCCAGTACTTC. Its translation: CASSFGIGRGRQETQYF.

The chain carries TRBV4-1 and TRBJ2-7; D is perhaps TRBD1 (6 bases). Germline assignment: CDR1 MGHRA and CDR2 YSYEKL. The V and J ends lost 4 bases and 2 bases respectively, with 12 bases between them. This CDR3 is 14 amino acids long. CDR3: CASSRGTLTYEQYF. DNA for the CDR3: TGCGCCAGCAGCCGGGGGACACTAACCTACGAGCAGTACTTC.

This CDR3 reads CASSTQTDEQFF. The CDR3, as DNA: TGTGCCAGCAGTACCCAGACAGACGAGCAGTTCTTC. The chain uses TRBV27 and TRBJ2-1, with TRBD1 as a possible D gene (5 bases). This CDR3 region has 12 residues. Germline V gene sequence: CDR1 MNHEY, CDR2 SMNVEV (reference sequence). The V end lost 5 bases, the J end lost 10 bases, and 12 bases lay between the germline ends.

The chain links TRBV7-9 to TRBJ2-1; 7 nucleotides agree with TRBD2. The germline V gene has CDR1 SEHNR and CDR2 FQNEAQ (reference sequence). V gave up 5 bases and J gave up 2 bases; unmatched junction bases: 6. This CDR3 spans 15 amino acids. In nucleotides, the CDR3 is TGTGCCAGCAGCCCGCTAGCGGCACCCTACAATGAGCAGTTCTTC. This gives the protein CASSPLAAPYNEQFF.

The chain joins TRBV7-9 to TRBJ2-2; 8 bases agree with TRBD2. This CDR3 contains 16 residues. Trimming removed 3 bases from V and 7 bases from J; junction bases left unmatched: 10. The germline CDR1 and CDR2 sequences are SEHNR and FQNEAQ (reference sequence). CDR3 loop: CASSFSGASSGGELFF. In nucleotides, the CDR3 is TGTGCCAGCAGCTTTAGCGGGGCTAGCTCCGGCGGGGAGCTGTTTTTT.

The rearrangement links TRBV10-3 to TRBJ2-2, with TRBD1 identical over 9 bases. Trimming took 6 bases from V and 1 from J; bases not matched to a gene: 3. This CDR3 contains 15 residues. Looked up from germline, CDR1 is ENHRY and CDR2 is SYGVKD. The CDR3 spells CAIRPGQGNTGELFF. CDR3 sequence (DNA): TGTGCCATCAGGCCGGGACAGGGGAACACCGGGGAGCTGTTTTTT.

The chain links TRBV28 to TRBJ2-5; D is ambiguous. This CDR3 region has 15 residues. V shed 4 bases and J shed 2 bases, with 14 bases lying between them. The germline CDR1 and CDR2 sequences are MDHEN and SYDVKM. The CDR3 DNA sequence: TGTGCCAGCAGTTGGATGGGTAGTCGACAAGAGACCCAGTACTTC. Amino acid sequence: CASSWMGSRQETQYF.

The V and J genes are TRBV18 and TRBJ2-7; 7 bases are a match to TRBD2. Germline CDR1 reads KGHSH; CDR2 reads LQKENI. This CDR3 is built from 16 residues. Trimming took 1 base from V and 3 from J; bases not matched to a gene: 9. This chain's CDR3 is CASSPLPTSLDYEQYF. CDR3 sequence (DNA): TGTGCCAGCTCACCACTCCCGACTAGCCTAGACTACGAGCAGTACTTC.

This rearrangement joins TRBV25-1 to TRBJ2-3; no clear D. Germline values: CDR1 MGHDK, CDR2 SYGVNS. CDR3 length: 13 amino acids. V was clipped by 4 bases and J by 2 bases, with 7 bases between them. The CDR3, as DNA: TGTGCCAGCAGTGCCTCCAACACAGATACGCAGTATTTT. This translates into CASSASNTDTQYF.

This clone has a handful of counts. This chain uses TRBV28 with TRBJ2-1, with a possible D match to TRBD2 (6 bases). Between the trimmed V and J ends, which lost 3 bases and 4 bases, there was a span of 10 bases. The CDR3 totals 14 residues. CDR1 is MDHEN and CDR2 is SYDVKM in the germline V gene. CDR3 sequence (DNA): TGTGCCAGCAGTTTGGGAGGCAGATACAATGAGCAGTTCTTC. It codes for CASSLGGRYNEQFF.

The chain has TRBV4-1 and TRBJ2-7; D remains unclear. V was cut by 0 bases and J by 5 bases, with 20 bases left in between. CDR1 and CDR2 from the germline V gene are MGHRA and YSYEKL. The CDR3 runs 17 residues. This CDR3 reads CASSQDFGISTRDEQYF. CDR3 DNA: TGCGCCAGCAGCCAAGACTTCGGCATATCGACAAGGGACGAGCAGTACTTC.

V is TRBV10-3 and J is TRBJ2-7; unclear D gene. CDR3 length: 13 residues. Germline CDR1 and CDR2: ENHRY and SYGVKD. V was clipped by 6 bases and J by 3 bases, with 12 bases between them. The CDR3: CAIRDGPFYEQYF. CDR3 DNA sequence: TGTGCCATCAGGGACGGACCATTCTACGAGCAGTACTTC.

This clone was picked up a small number of times. This chain connects TRBV2 to TRBJ1-5; TRBD1 might be the D (6 bases). Germline CDR1 and CDR2: SNHLY and FYNNEI. The V end lost 8 bases, the J end lost 2 bases, and 16 bases lay between the germline ends. The CDR3 has 15 residues. For the CDR3, the DNA is TGTGCCAGCCAGAGGGGGGGAGGCGGCAATCAGCCCCAGCATTTT. Translating gives CASQRGGGGNQPQHF.

This chain links TRBV7-2 with TRBJ2-2; D is possibly TRBD2 (5 bases). V gave up 5 bases and J gave up 8 bases, with 18 bases separating them. Germline assignment: CDR1 SGHTA and CDR2 FQGNSA. The CDR3 consists of 15 residues. In DNA, the CDR3 is TGTGCCAGCAGCCCAAGCCCCTTGGAGCGGGGGGAGCTGTTTTTT. Its translation: CASSPSPLERGELFF. Full variable domain (remainder filled in from reference TRBV7-2 and TRBJ2-2): GAGVSQSPSNKVTEKGKDVELRCDPISGHTALYWYRQSLGQGLEFLIYFQGNSAPDKSGLPSDRFSAERTGGSVSTLTIQRTQQEDSAVYLCASSPSPLERGELFFGEGSRLTVL.

J is TRBJ1-1 and V is TRBV2; unclear D gene. The CDR3 extends over 13 amino acids. V lost 7 bases and J 3 bases, leaving 12 bases between the germline ends. Germline V lookup: CDR1 SNHLY, CDR2 FYNNEI. Here the CDR3 DNA reads TGTGCCAGCAAGACGGCGGTTGACACTGAAGCTTTCTTT. This codes for CASKTAVDTEAFF.

J is TRBJ1-6 and V is TRBV27, with no clear D. The CDR3 is made up of 14 amino acids. V was pared by 2 bases and J by 9 bases, with 11 bases between. CDR1 and CDR2 from the germline V gene are MNHEY and SMNVEV (reference sequence). The CDR3 bases are TGTGCCAGCAGTTTAGCAGTTCTGCTTTCACCCCTCCACTTT. Its translation: CASSLAVLLSPLHF.

CDR3 amino acids: CASSYSSRGWEKLFF. Written as DNA, the CDR3 is TGTGCCAGCAGTTACAGTAGCAGGGGTTGGGAAAAACTGTTTTTT. The V call is TRBV6-2 or TRBV6-3, the J call TRBJ1-4; weak D call: TRBD1 (6 bases). Trimming left V 2 bases short and J 8 bases short, with 15 bases between. This CDR3 has 15 residues. Germline V gene lookup returns CDR1 MNHEY and CDR2 SVGEGT.

This chain joins TRBV6-6 and TRBJ2-4; D possibly uses TRBD1 or TRBD2 (5 bases each). This CDR3 has 12 amino acids. The germline V gene has CDR1 MNHNY and CDR2 SVGAGI (reference sequence). The V and J ends lost 2 bases and 8 bases respectively, with 7 bases between them. The DNA of the CDR3 is TGTGCCAGCAGTTACAGGGGAGACATTCAGTACTTC. Translated, it gives CASSYRGDIQYF.

This clone was observed once. The rearrangement uses TRBV4-2 and TRBJ2-2; the D call may be TRBD1 or TRBD2 (6 bases each). Germline V CDR1 and CDR2: LGHNA, YNFKEQ. The CDR3 is made up of 17 amino acids. V was clipped by 4 bases and J by 0 bases, with 15 bases between them. The CDR3 here is CASSLLNGGSNTGELFF. CDR3 coding DNA: TGTGCCAGCAGCCTCCTAAACGGGGGCTCGAACACCGGGGAGCTGTTTTTT.

CDR3 amino acids: CASSPWGSNTEAFF. The CDR3 DNA is TGTGCCAGCAGTCCCTGGGGCTCGAACACTGAAGCTTTCTTT. The V and J genes are TRBV27 and TRBJ1-1, with D tentatively TRBD1 (5 bases). The CDR3 loop spans 14 amino acids. Germline V CDR1 and CDR2: MNHEY, SMNVEV (reference sequence). The V end lost 5 bases, the J end lost 1 base, and 11 bases lay between the germline ends.

This clone has ten or more counts. V gene TRBV4-1 combines with J gene TRBJ1-6, with TRBD1 matching over 9 bases. Trimming cost V 3 bases and J 6 bases; bases outside gene matches: 18. This CDR3 is built from 20 residues. CDR1 and CDR2 (germline): MGHRA, YSYEKL. CDR3 region: CASSQVISNRGRLFNSPLHF. The CDR3 DNA reads as TGCGCCAGCAGCCAGGTGATCAGTAACAGGGGGCGCCTCTTTAATTCACCCCTCCACTTT.

This chain joins TRBV30 and TRBJ1-5; no firm D call. Germline CDR1 reads GTSNPN; CDR2 reads SVGIG (reference sequence). This CDR3 has 13 amino acids. With 1 base removed from V and 7 bases from J, the gap between germline ends came to 11 bases. The CDR3 loop is CAWSDLELQPQHF. The CDR3, as DNA: TGTGCCTGGAGTGATTTAGAATTGCAGCCCCAGCATTTT.

The V and J genes are TRBV5-6 and TRBJ1-1; D gene ambiguous. V was cut by 4 bases and J by 6 bases, with 13 bases left in between. CDR3 length: 13 amino acids. In germline, CDR1 is SGHDT, CDR2 YYEEEE. CDR3 DNA sequence: TGTGCCAGCAGCGTGGGCAATAGGGCTGAAGCTTTCTTT. Its translation is CASSVGNRAEAFF.

The V and J genes are TRBV12-3 or TRBV12-4 and TRBJ1-1, with D uncertain. The CDR3 sequence is 11 residues long. Deletions cut 2 bases from V and 8 bases from J, with 6 bases between. The CDR3 loop reads CASSLMREAFF. CDR3 bases: TGTGCCAGCAGTTTAATGAGAGAAGCTTTCTTT.

The V gene is TRBV19, the J gene TRBJ1-1, with D perhaps TRBD1 (5 bases). CDR1 LNHDA and CDR2 SQIVND come from the germline V gene (reference sequence). This CDR3 is 14 amino acids long. The V gene lost 3 bases and the J gene lost 1 base, with 9 bases spanning the gap. CDR3 protein: CASSIGGGNTEAFF. CDR3 coding DNA: TGTGCCAGTAGTATTGGGGGAGGGAACACTGAAGCTTTCTTT.

This clone showed up just once. The DNA for the CDR3 is TGTGCCATCAGTTTGGACAACCTAGACAATCAGCCCCAGCATTTT. It encodes CAISLDNLDNQPQHF. J is TRBJ1-5 and V is TRBV10-3, with TRBD1 as a possible D gene (5 bases). The germline gives CDR1 ENHRY, CDR2 SYGVKD. Deletions cut 5 bases from V and 3 bases from J, with 14 bases between. The CDR3 is 15 residues long.

The chain combines TRBV6-5 with TRBJ2-3; tentatively, D is TRBD2 (6 bases). CDR1 is MNHEY and CDR2 is SVGAGI in the germline V gene. Trimming stripped 2 bases from V and 7 bases from J, with 13 bases between. The CDR3 covers 14 residues. The CDR3 sequence is CASSYRAAGNTQYF. CDR3 DNA: TGTGCCAGCAGTTACCGGGCGGCGGGGAATACGCAGTATTTT.